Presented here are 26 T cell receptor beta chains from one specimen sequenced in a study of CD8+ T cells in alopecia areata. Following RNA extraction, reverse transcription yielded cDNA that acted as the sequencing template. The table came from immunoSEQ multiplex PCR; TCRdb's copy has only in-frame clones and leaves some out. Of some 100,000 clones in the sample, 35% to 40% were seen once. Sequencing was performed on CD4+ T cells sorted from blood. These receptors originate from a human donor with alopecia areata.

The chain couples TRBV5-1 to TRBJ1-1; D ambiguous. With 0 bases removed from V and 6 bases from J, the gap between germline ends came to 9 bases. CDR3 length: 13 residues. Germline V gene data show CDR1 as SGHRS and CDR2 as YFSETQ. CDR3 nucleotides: TGCGCCAGCAGCTTGGGGTGGACCGCTGAAGCTTTCTTT. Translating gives CASSLGWTAEAFF.

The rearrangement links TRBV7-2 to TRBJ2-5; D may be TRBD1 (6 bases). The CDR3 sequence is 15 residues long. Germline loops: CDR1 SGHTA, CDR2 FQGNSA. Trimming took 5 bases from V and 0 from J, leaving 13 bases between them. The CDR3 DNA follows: TGTGCCAGCAGCCCTAGGACAGCGTACCAAGAGACCCAGTACTTC. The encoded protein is CASSPRTAYQETQYF. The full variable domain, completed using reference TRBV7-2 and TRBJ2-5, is GAGVSQSPSNKVTEKGKDVELRCDPISGHTALYWYRQSLGQGLEFLIYFQGNSAPDKSGLPSDRFSAERTGGSVSTLTIQRTQQEDSAVYLCASSPRTAYQETQYFGPGTRLLVL.

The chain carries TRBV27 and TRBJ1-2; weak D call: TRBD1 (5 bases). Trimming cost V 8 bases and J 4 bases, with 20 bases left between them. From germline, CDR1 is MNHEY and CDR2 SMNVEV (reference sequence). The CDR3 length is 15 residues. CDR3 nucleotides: TGTGCCAGCTCGCTGAGGGGCACCCCTTTCTATGGCTACACCTTC. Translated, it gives CASSLRGTPFYGYTF.

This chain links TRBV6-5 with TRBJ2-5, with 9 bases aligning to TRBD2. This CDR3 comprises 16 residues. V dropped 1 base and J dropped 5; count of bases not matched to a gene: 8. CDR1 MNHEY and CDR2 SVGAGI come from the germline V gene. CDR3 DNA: TGTGCCAGCAGTTACTTCGGCGGGAGGGCCCTGGAGACCCAGTACTTC. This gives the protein CASSYFGGRALETQYF.

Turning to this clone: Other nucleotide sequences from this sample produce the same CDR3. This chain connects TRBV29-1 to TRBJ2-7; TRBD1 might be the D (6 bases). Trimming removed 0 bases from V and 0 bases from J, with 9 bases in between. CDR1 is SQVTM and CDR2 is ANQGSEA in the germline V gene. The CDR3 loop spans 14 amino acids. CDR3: CSVEEGGSSYEQYF. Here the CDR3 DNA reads TGCAGCGTTGAAGAAGGGGGAAGCTCCTACGAGCAGTACTTC.

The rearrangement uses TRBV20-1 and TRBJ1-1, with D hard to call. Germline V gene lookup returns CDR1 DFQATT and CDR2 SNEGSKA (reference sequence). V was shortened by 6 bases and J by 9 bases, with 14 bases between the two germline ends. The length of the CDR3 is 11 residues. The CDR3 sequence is CSAPAELKAFF. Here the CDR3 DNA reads TGCAGTGCCCCAGCGGAACTGAAAGCTTTCTTT.

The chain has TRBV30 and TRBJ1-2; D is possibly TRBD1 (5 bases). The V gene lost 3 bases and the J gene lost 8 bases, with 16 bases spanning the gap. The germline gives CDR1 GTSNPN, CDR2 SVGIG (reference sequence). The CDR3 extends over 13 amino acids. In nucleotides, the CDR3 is TGTGCCTGGAGCGGTGGGACGGACCTAGGCTACACCTTC. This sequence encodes CAWSGGTDLGYTF.

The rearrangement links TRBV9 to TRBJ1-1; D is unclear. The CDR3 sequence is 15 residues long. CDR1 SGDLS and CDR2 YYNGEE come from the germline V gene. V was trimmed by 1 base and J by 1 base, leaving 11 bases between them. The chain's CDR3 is CASSVIIGANTEAFF. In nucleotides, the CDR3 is TGTGCCAGCAGCGTAATCATAGGAGCGAACACTGAAGCTTTCTTT.

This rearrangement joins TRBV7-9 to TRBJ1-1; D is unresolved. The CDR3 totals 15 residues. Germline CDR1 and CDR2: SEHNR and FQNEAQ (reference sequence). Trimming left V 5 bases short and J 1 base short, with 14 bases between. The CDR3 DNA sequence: TGTGCCAGCAGCCCCGTCGAGCTTTCGAACACTGAAGCTTTCTTT. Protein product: CASSPVELSNTEAFF.

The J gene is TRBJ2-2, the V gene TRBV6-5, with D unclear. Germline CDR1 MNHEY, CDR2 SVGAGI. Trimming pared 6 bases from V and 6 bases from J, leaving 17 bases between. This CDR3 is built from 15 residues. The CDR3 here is CASSRTIFRSGELFF. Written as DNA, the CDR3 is TGTGCCAGCAGCAGGACCATATTTCGTTCCGGGGAGCTGTTTTTT.

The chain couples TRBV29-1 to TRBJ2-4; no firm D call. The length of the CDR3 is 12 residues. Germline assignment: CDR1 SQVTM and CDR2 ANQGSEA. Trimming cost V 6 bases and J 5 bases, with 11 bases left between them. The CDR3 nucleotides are TGCAGCGTGGGCCTAGACCAAAACATTCAGTACTTC. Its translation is CSVGLDQNIQYF.

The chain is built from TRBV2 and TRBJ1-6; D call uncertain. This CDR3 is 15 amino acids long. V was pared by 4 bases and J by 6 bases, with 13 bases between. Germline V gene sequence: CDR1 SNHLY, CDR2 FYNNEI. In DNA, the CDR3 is TGTGCCAGCAGTGGCGCGGGCACCTCTAATTCACCCCTCCACTTT. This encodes CASSGAGTSNSPLHF.

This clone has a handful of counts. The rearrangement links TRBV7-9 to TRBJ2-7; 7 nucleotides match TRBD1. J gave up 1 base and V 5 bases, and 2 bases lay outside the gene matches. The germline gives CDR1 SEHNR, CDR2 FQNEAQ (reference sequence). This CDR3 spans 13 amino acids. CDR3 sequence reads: CASSADRSYEQYF. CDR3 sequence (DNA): TGTGCCAGCAGCGCGGACAGGTCCTACGAGCAGTACTTC.

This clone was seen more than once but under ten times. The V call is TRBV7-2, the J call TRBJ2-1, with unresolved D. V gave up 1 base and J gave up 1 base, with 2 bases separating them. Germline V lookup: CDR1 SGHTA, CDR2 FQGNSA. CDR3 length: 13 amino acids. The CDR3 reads CASSLDSYNEQFF. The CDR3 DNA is TGTGCCAGCAGCTTAGATTCCTACAATGAGCAGTTCTTC.

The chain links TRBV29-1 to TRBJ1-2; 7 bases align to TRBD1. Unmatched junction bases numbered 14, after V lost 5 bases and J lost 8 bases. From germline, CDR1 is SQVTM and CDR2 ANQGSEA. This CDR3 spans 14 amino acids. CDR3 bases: TGCAGCGTTCAACGACAGGGAATGGGGAAAGGCTACACCTTC. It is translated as CSVQRQGMGKGYTF.

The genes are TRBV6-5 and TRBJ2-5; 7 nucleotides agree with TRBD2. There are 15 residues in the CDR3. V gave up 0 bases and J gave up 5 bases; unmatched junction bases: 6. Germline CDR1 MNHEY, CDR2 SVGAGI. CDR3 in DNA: TGTGCCAGCAGTTACTCGAACGCGGGAGTGGAGACCCAGTACTTC. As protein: CASSYSNAGVETQYF.

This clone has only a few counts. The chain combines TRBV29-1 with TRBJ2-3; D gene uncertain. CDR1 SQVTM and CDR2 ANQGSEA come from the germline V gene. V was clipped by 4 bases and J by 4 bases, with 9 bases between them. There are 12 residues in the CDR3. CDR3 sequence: CSVVGPPDTQYF. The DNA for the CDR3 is TGCAGCGTTGTTGGGCCCCCAGATACGCAGTATTTT.

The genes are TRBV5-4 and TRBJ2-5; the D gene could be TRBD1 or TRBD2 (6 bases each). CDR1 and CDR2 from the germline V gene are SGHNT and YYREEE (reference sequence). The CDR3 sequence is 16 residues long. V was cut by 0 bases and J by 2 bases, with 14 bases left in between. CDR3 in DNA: TGTGCCAGCAGCTTGGATTCGGGGGCTCGGCAAGAGACCCAGTACTTC. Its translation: CASSLDSGARQETQYF. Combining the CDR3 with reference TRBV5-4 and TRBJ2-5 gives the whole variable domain ETGVTQSPTHLIKTRGQQVTLRCSSQSGHNTVSWYQQALGQGPQFIFQYYREEENGRGNFPPRFSGLQFPNYSSELNVNALELDDSALYLCASSLDSGARQETQYFGPGTRLLVL.

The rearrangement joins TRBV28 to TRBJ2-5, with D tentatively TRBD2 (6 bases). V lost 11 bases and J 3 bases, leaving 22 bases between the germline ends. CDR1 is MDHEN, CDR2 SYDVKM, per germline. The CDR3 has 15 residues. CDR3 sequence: CAGGSGRNVKETQYF. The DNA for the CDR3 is TGTGCCGGGGGGTCAGGGAGGAACGTCAAAGAGACCCAGTACTTC.

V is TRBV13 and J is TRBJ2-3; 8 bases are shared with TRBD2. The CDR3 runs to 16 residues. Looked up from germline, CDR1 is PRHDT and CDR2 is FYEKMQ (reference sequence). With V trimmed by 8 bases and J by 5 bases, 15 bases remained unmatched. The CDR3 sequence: CASLPSGTSVGDTQYF. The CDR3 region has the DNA TGTGCCAGCCTCCCCTCCGGGACTAGTGTTGGAGATACGCAGTATTTT.

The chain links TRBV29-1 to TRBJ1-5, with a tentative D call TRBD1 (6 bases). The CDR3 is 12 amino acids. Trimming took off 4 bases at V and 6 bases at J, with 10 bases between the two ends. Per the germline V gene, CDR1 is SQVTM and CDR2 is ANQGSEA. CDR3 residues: CSVALDSQPQHF. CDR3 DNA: TGCAGCGTTGCTCTGGACAGTCAGCCCCAGCATTTT.

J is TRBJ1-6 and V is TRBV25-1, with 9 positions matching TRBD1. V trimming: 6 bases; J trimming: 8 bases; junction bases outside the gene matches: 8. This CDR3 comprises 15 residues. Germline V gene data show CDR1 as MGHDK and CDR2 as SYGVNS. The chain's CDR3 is CASSRDRATDSPLHF. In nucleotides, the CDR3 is TGTGCCAGCAGCCGGGACAGGGCGACCGATTCACCCCTCCACTTT.

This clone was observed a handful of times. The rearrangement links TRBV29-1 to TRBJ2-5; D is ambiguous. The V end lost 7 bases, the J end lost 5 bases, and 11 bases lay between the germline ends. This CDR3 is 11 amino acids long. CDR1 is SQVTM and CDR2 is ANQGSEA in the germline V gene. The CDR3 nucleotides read TGCAGCGCTGCGCATTTTGAGACCCAGTACTTC. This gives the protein CSAAHFETQYF.

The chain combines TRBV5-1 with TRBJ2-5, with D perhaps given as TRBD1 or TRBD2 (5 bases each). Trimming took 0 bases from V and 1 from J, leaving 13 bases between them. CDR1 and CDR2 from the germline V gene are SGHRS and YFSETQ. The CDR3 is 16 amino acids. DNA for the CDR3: TGCGCCAGCAGCTTGGATAGGGCCGGGGCCCAAGAGACCCAGTACTTC. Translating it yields CASSLDRAGAQETQYF.

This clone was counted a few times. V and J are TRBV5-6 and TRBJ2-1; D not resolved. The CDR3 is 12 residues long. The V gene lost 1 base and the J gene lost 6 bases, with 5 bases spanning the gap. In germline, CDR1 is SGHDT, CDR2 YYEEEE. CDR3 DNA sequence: TGTGCCAGCAGCTTGACCACCAATGAGCAGTTCTTC. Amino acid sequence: CASSLTTNEQFF.

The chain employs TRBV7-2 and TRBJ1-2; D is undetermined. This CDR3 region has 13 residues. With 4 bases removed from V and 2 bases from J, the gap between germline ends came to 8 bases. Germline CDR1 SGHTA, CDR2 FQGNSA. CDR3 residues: CASSSDLNYGYTF. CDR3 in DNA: TGTGCCAGCAGCTCGGACCTAAACTATGGCTACACCTTC.